This is a list of T cell receptor beta chains from one sample in a study of response to subunit inactivated influenza vaccine. TCRdb passed the RT-PCR reads through MiXCR, listing each CDR3 protein once. The sample shows a few hundred thousand distinct CDR3 sequences, approximately 15% of them seen only once. The specimen was PBMCs from blood, collected approximately 12 days after vaccination. These receptors were collected from a man between 50 and 59 years old who received an inactivated influenza vaccine. CDR3s include the opening cysteine and the closing phenylalanine or tryptophan. Fields, in order: J gene, V gene, clone size, D gene, CDR3 DNA, CDR3 protein. D genes are given only for firm matches. Only some rows state a clone size, as once, few, many or a class for expanded clones.

>TRBJ2-1|TRBV20-1|-|-
TGCAGTGCTAGAGACGGGGAGAATGAGCAGTTCTTC
CSARDGENEQFF
>TRBJ2-1|TRBV7-2|-|TRBD2
TGTGCCAGCAGCTTGCGGCTAGCGGGGGATAGCTCCTACAATGAGCAGTTCTTC
CASSLRLAGDSSYNEQFF
>TRBJ2-5|TRBV12-3/TRBV12-4|many|TRBD2
TGTGCCAGCAGTCGAGCGGGGGGGCGTGAGACCCAGTACTTC
CASSRAGGRETQYF
>TRBJ1-1|TRBV19|few|-
TGTGCCAGTAATCCGGGGGGGAGGCGCACTGAAGCTTTCTTT
CASNPGGRRTEAFF
>TRBJ2-3|TRBV5-1|-|TRBD2
TGCGCCAGCAGCCAGACTAGCCCCTATACGCAGTATTTT
CASSQTSPYTQYF
>TRBJ2-2|TRBV15|-|TRBD2
TGTGCCACCAGCAGAGAATTTCTAGCGGGAGTTACCGGGGAGCTGTTTTTT
CATSREFLAGVTGELFF
>TRBJ2-2|TRBV5-1|many|-
TGCGCCAGCAGGGCACAGGGATTGAACACCGGGGAGCTGTTTTTT
CASRAQGLNTGELFF
>TRBJ2-1|TRBV4-2|-|-
TGTGCCAGCAGCCAAACTAGGGACAATGAGCAGTTCTTC
CASSQTRDNEQFF
>TRBJ2-6|TRBV11-1|-|TRBD1
TGTGCCAGCAGCACCCCAAGGGGGACAGAGGACTCTGGGGCCAACGTCCTGACTTTC
CASSTPRGTEDSGANVLTF
>TRBJ2-7|TRBV2|-|TRBD2
TGTGCCAGCAGTTTCCAGAGCGGGAGTTCCTACGAGCAGTACTTC
CASSFQSGSSYEQYF
>TRBJ1-6|TRBV11-2|-|-
TGTGCCAGCAGCTTCATACAGAATAATTCACCCCTCCACTTT
CASSFIQNNSPLHF
>TRBJ2-7|TRBV12-3/TRBV12-4|few|-
TGTGCCAGCAGTTTAGCAGGAAGGACTGACTACGAGCAGTACTTC
CASSLAGRTDYEQYF
>TRBJ1-1|TRBV7-9|-|-
TGTGCCAGCAGCCAAACTTCCACTGAAGCTTTCTTT
CASSQTSTEAFF
>TRBJ2-1|TRBV15|many|-
TGTGCCACCAGCAGAGGTGGTGAGCAGTTCTTC
CATSRGGEQFF
>TRBJ2-5|TRBV5-1|few|-
TGCGCCAGCAGCCTGGCGAAGGTCCAAGAGACCCAGTACTTC
CASSLAKVQETQYF
>TRBJ2-1|TRBV19|many|-
TGTGCCAGTAGGATAGGGCGGGATTCGGATTCCTACAATGAGCAGTTCTTC
CASRIGRDSDSYNEQFF
>TRBJ2-3|TRBV28|-|-
TGTGCCAGCAGTTTGTTTGGAAGGTTGGGGGAAGGGGGTACGCAGTATTTT
CASSLFGRLGEGGTQYF
>TRBJ1-5|TRBV29-1|-|TRBD1
TGCAGCGTTGATGTTATGGCCGACAGGGGGCGCGACAATCAGCCCCAGCATTTT
CSVDVMADRGRDNQPQHF
>TRBJ2-7|TRBV5-1|-|TRBD1
TGCGCCAGCAGCTTGGCCGGGGCAGGGGGCGCTTACGAGCAGTACTTC
CASSLAGAGGAYEQYF
>TRBJ1-4|TRBV4-1|few|-
TGCGCCAGCAGCCAAGCATTGGACACCCGTAATGAAAAACTGTTTTTT
CASSQALDTRNEKLFF
>TRBJ2-7|TRBV7-9|-|-
TGTGCCAGCAGCTTAGTTGTAACCCCCTACGAGCAGTACTTC
CASSLVVTPYEQYF
>TRBJ2-1|TRBV12-3/TRBV12-4|many|-
TGTGCCAGCAGTTTAGTCTTCCCAGACGGCTACAATGAGCAGTTCTTC
CASSLVFPDGYNEQFF
>TRBJ1-1|TRBV30|few|-
TGTGCCTGGAGTGTACTCGATGGGGTAGCTTTCTTT
CAWSVLDGVAFF
>TRBJ2-2|TRBV7-2|-|TRBD2
TGTGCCAGCAGTTCCGGGACTAGATTCTCCGGGGAGCTGTTTTTT
CASSSGTRFSGELFF
>TRBJ2-2|TRBV7-9|-|-
TGTGCCAGCAGCCTCGCGCCAGGGGCCGGGGAGCTGTTTTTT
CASSLAPGAGELFF
>TRBJ2-7|TRBV5-1|few|TRBD1
TGCGCCAGCAGCAAAGGGACAGGACGCGAGCAGTACTTC
CASSKGTGREQYF
>TRBJ2-5|TRBV30|many|TRBD2
TGTGCCTGGAGTGACCCTACCGGGACTAGAGGCCGCGTGACCCAGTACTTC
CAWSDPTGTRGRVTQYF
>TRBJ1-5|TRBV4-2|-|-
TGTGCCAGCAGCCAAGATACAGGCTCTAGCAATCAGCCCCAGCATTTT
CASSQDTGSSNQPQHF
>TRBJ2-2|TRBV10-2|-|-
TGCGCCAGCAGTTTAGTTGGCGGCGGGGAGCTGTTTTTT
CASSLVGGGELFF
>TRBJ2-7|TRBV7-9|-|-
TGTGCCAGCAGCTCGCACCAGCGGTACGAGCAGTACTTC
CASSSHQRYEQYF
>TRBJ2-1|TRBV20-1|few|TRBD2
TGCAGTGCCCCGGGACTAAGCTCCTACAATGAGCAGTTCTTC
CSAPGLSSYNEQFF
>TRBJ2-7|TRBV7-7|-|-
TGTGCTAGCAGCTTGAACCAGGACTACGAGCAGTACTTC
CASSLNQDYEQYF